Below are 28 T cell receptor beta chains sequenced from a single sample in a study of vaccination effects on CD4 cells after COVID-19. Profiled with immunoSEQ multiplex PCR; TCRdb holds only in-frame clones, not every one. The sample contains some 29,000 clones, roughly 60% of which appear only once. Expansion with viral peptide pools was applied to antigen-specific CD4+ T cells by the ViraFEST assay prior to sequencing. Having been cultured for around nine days, the cells underwent CD4+ T cell isolation. Vaccine administered to participants consisted of two doses of either BNT162b2 or mRNA-1273. These receptors have no known antigen. Material: CD4+ T cells from PBMCs cultured with SARS-CoV-2 spike peptides, obtained after COVID-19 vaccination. The receptors come from a human donor who received a COVID-19 vaccine.

The genes are TRBV4-2 and TRBJ2-3; D not certain. Germline lookup yields CDR1 LGHNA and CDR2 YNFKEQ. V was shortened by 1 base and J by 0 bases, with 14 bases between the two germline ends. CDR3 size: 17 residues. CDR3 nucleotide sequence: TGTGCCAGCAGCCAAGGTTTTACAGCCTCTAGCACAGATACGCAGTATTTT. The encoded protein is CASSQGFTASSTDTQYF.

The chain carries TRBV27 and TRBJ2-3; 8 bases agree with TRBD1. The CDR3 sequence is 17 residues long. The V and J ends lost 7 bases and 1 base, in that order; junction bases with no gene match: 13. Germline values: CDR1 MNHEY, CDR2 SMNVEV (reference sequence). The CDR3 nucleotides read TGTGCCAGCACCCAACGGGGTACAGGGGGAGGCACAGATACGCAGTATTTT. Translation gives CASTQRGTGGGTDTQYF.

V and J are TRBV19 and TRBJ1-1, with 8 bases lining up with TRBD1. In germline, CDR1 is LNHDA, CDR2 SQIVND (reference sequence). The CDR3 runs 14 residues. With V trimmed by 5 bases and J by 4 bases, 6 bases remained unmatched. This chain's CDR3 is CASSGATGGTEAFF. The DNA of the CDR3 is TGTGCCAGTAGTGGGGCTACAGGGGGCACTGAAGCTTTCTTT.

This clone is large in the sample. The V call is TRBV5-4, the J call TRBJ1-3; D unclear. Between the trimmed V and J ends, which lost 4 bases and 0 bases, there was a span of 17 bases. From germline, CDR1 is SGHNT and CDR2 YYREEE (reference sequence). This CDR3 spans 17 amino acids. CDR3 bases: TGTGCCAGCAGCCCCAGACGACCCGGGAGCTCTGGAAACACCATATATTTT. Its protein is CASSPRRPGSSGNTIYF.

V is TRBV19 and J is TRBJ1-1; D call uncertain. V lost 6 bases, J lost 1 base, and 12 bases lay in between. This CDR3 contains 14 residues. In germline, CDR1 is LNHDA, CDR2 SQIVND (reference sequence). The CDR3 coding sequence is TGTGCCAGTAGCGCCCGGGCGAGGAACACTGAAGCTTTCTTT. Protein: CASSARARNTEAFF. The full variable domain, completed using reference TRBV19 and TRBJ1-1, is DGGITQSPKYLFRKEGQNVTLSCEQNLNHDAMYWYRQDPGQGLRLIYYSQIVNDFQKGDIAEGYSVSREKKESFPLTVTSAQKNPTAFYLCASSARARNTEAFFGQGTRLTVV.

The chain carries TRBV3-1 (or the pseudogene TRBV3-2) and TRBJ2-1, with 12 nucleotides matching TRBD2. The CDR3 consists of 17 residues. Germline loops: CDR1 LGHDT, CDR2 YNNKEL (reference sequence). After removal of 4 bases from V and 5 bases from J, the junction contained 9 bases not matched to a gene. The CDR3 spells CASSRVLLAGGNNEQFF. The DNA of the CDR3 is TGTGCCAGCAGCCGGGTCCTACTAGCGGGGGGTAACAATGAGCAGTTCTTC.

The CDR3 protein is CAWSRTENQPQHF. As DNA, the CDR3 is TGTGCCTGGAGTAGGACAGAAAATCAGCCCCAGCATTTT. This chain connects TRBV30 to TRBJ1-5; a possible D gene is TRBD1 (6 bases). The V end was cut by 2 bases, the J end by 4 bases, with 9 bases between. The CDR3 has 13 amino acids. Germline loops: CDR1 GTSNPN, CDR2 SVGIG (reference sequence).

The gene calls are TRBV11-2 and TRBJ1-4, with D unresolved. This CDR3 spans 15 amino acids. Trimming stripped 5 bases from V and 0 bases from J, with 10 bases between. The germline CDR1 and CDR2 sequences are SGHAT and FQNNGV. Written as DNA, the CDR3 is TGTGCCAGCAGCATGAACAGTGCAACTAATGAAAAACTGTTTTTT. Its protein product is CASSMNSATNEKLFF.

This clone has just one count. This sequence joins TRBV2 and TRBJ2-5, with 7 positions matching TRBD2. The V gene's germline CDR1 is SNHLY and CDR2 FYNNEI. V gave up 2 bases and J gave up 1 base; unmatched junction bases: 4. This CDR3 spans 15 amino acids. CDR3: CASSENWGGQETQYF. CDR3 coding DNA: TGTGCCAGCAGTGAAAATTGGGGGGGCCAAGAGACCCAGTACTTC.

The chain combines TRBV25-1 with TRBJ2-1; TRBD1 matches at 7 bases. This CDR3 is 18 amino acids long. CDR1 is MGHDK, CDR2 SYGVNS, per germline. Trimming at V came to 2 bases and at J to 3 bases, leaving 13 bases not matched to a gene. CDR3 in amino acids: CASSEDWSGDRHYNEQFF. In DNA, the CDR3 is TGTGCCAGCAGTGAAGACTGGAGTGGGGACAGACACTACAATGAGCAGTTCTTC. Full variable domain (missing parts from reference TRBV25-1 and TRBJ2-1): EADIYQTPRYLVIGTGKKITLECSQTMGHDKMYWYQQDPGMELHLIHYSYGVNSTEKGDLSSESTVSRIRTEHFPLTLESARPSHTSQYLCASSEDWSGDRHYNEQFFGPGTRLTVL.

V is TRBV19 and J is TRBJ2-1, with TRBD2 matching 10 bases. Trimming took 10 bases from V and 7 from J; bases not matched to a gene: 10. CDR1 is LNHDA, CDR2 SQIVND, per germline (reference sequence). The length of the CDR3 is 14 residues. DNA of the CDR3: TGTGCCACCACGCCTACTAGCGGGAATAATGAGCAGTTCTTC. Protein sequence: CATTPTSGNNEQFF.

This clone rates as medium-sized. This sequence joins TRBV11-2 and TRBJ1-2, with unresolved D. The CDR3 is 14 residues long. The V gene's germline CDR1 is SGHAT and CDR2 FQNNGV. V dropped 3 bases and J dropped 5 bases, with 13 bases sitting between them. CDR3: CASSFRTVPYGYTF. The DNA for the CDR3 is TGTGCCAGCAGCTTCCGGACCGTACCGTATGGCTACACCTTC.

The J gene is TRBJ1-4, the V gene TRBV6-1; the D is unclear. The V and J ends lost 3 bases and 8 bases respectively, with 13 bases between them. This CDR3 contains 14 residues. CDR1 MNHNS and CDR2 SASEGT come from the germline V gene. The CDR3 sequence is CASSEHLEKEKLFF. The CDR3 region has the DNA TGTGCCAGCAGTGAGCATTTGGAGAAAGAAAAACTGTTTTTT.

CDR3 amino acids: CSAGNLDYGYTF. The CDR3 DNA follows: TGCAGTGCCGGGAACCTCGACTATGGCTACACCTTC. The genes are TRBV29-1 and TRBJ1-2, with D hard to call. This CDR3 contains 12 residues. Germline V gives CDR1 SQVTM, CDR2 ANQGSEA.

This clone was seen a handful of times. The J gene is TRBJ1-4, the V gene TRBV30; TRBD1 aligns across 8 bases. The CDR3 is 16 residues long. CDR1 GTSNPN and CDR2 SVGIG come from the germline V gene (reference sequence). V was pared by 2 bases and J by 8 bases, with 13 bases of the junction left unmatched. CDR3 amino acids: CAWSLFGAGGQEKLFF. The CDR3 bases are TGTGCCTGGAGTCTGTTTGGGGCAGGGGGCCAGGAAAAACTGTTTTTT.

The V call is TRBV3-1 (or the pseudogene TRBV3-2), the J call TRBJ2-1; 7 bases match TRBD1. Germline values: CDR1 LGHDT, CDR2 YNNKEL (reference sequence). The CDR3 covers 16 residues. V dropped 4 bases and J dropped 4; count of bases not matched to a gene: 10. CDR3 bases: TGTGCCAGCAGCCGAAGGGGGCGGCAGCTATACAATGAGCAGTTCTTC. Translation: CASSRRGRQLYNEQFF.

This clone turned up a few times. The junction departs from germline at one end; a sequencing error may be responsible. This chain connects TRBV10-1 to TRBJ2-3, with 9 bases lining up with TRBD2. Germline V gives CDR1 WNHNN, CDR2 SYGVQD (reference sequence). The CDR3 has 14 amino acids. The CDR3 DNA is TGCGCCAGCAGTGATGGGACTAGCATAGATACGCAGTATTTT. It yields the protein CASSDGTSIDTQYF.

J is TRBJ2-7 and V is TRBV6-5; D ambiguous. V was cut by 8 bases and J by 0 bases, with 14 bases left in between. CDR1 is MNHEY and CDR2 is SVGAGI in the germline V gene. The CDR3 loop spans 14 amino acids. Here the CDR3 reads CASGLQTVSYEQYF. CDR3 DNA: TGTGCCAGCGGATTGCAGACGGTCTCCTACGAGCAGTACTTC.

The chain has TRBV3-1 (or the pseudogene TRBV3-2) and TRBJ2-7, with D perhaps TRBD2 (5 bases). The CDR3 contains 14 residues. From germline, CDR1 is LGHDT and CDR2 YNNKEL (reference sequence). The ends were cut back, 0 bases at V and 7 bases at J, with 13 bases in the middle. CDR3 coding DNA: TGTGCCAGCAGCCAAGAAGGGAGTTCTATGGAGCAGTACTTC. Translated, it gives CASSQEGSSMEQYF.

The chain carries TRBV24-1 and TRBJ2-7, with D possibly TRBD2 on 5 matching bases. Germline CDR1 is KGHDR and CDR2 is SFDVKD. V shed 2 bases and J shed 0 bases, with 22 bases lying between them. The CDR3 is 19 amino acids. CDR3 sequence (DNA): TGTGCCACCAGTGATTCCTTTGTCGGGGATCCGCCCCTCTCCTACGAGCAGTACTTC. This codes for CATSDSFVGDPPLSYEQYF.

Relative to its sample, this clone is medium-sized. The chain carries TRBV5-1 and TRBJ1-3; no firm D call. In germline, CDR1 is SGHRS, CDR2 YFSETQ. V lost 0 bases, J lost 1 base, and 11 bases lay in between. The CDR3 consists of 16 residues. The CDR3 coding sequence is TGCGCCAGCAGCTTGGCATCCCGGTTTTCTGGAAACACCATATATTTT. Its translation is CASSLASRFSGNTIYF.

The chain has TRBV12-3 or TRBV12-4 and TRBJ2-1; no definite D call. The CDR3 consists of 11 residues. The V end was cut by 8 bases, the J end by 4 bases, with 6 bases between. The CDR3 loop reads CASSVYNEQFF. The CDR3 DNA follows: TGTGCCAGCTCGGTGTACAATGAGCAGTTCTTC.

This sequence joins TRBV6-5 and TRBJ1-3; 8 bases are a match to TRBD1. With 0 bases clipped from V and 0 bases from J, the junction kept 1 base outside the gene matches. CDR3 size: 16 residues. Per the germline V gene, CDR1 is MNHEY and CDR2 is SVGAGI. DNA of the CDR3: TGTGCCAGCAGTTACTCGACAGGGGACTCTGGAAACACCATATATTTT. Protein: CASSYSTGDSGNTIYF.

The rearrangement links TRBV7-2 to TRBJ2-7; 9 nucleotides line up with TRBD2. The CDR3 is 15 residues long. Germline trimming cut 3 bases from V and 2 bases from J; bases unmatched to any gene: 5. The germline V gene has CDR1 SGHTA and CDR2 FQGNSA. CDR3 sequence: CASSLTLAGTYEQYF. The CDR3 coding sequence is TGTGCCAGCAGCTTGACTCTAGCGGGGACCTACGAGCAGTACTTC.

The V call is TRBV7-9, the J call TRBJ1-1, with TRBD1 as a possible D gene (6 bases). This CDR3 spans 14 amino acids. From germline, CDR1 is SEHNR and CDR2 FQNEAQ (reference sequence). Trimming left V 5 bases short and J 8 bases short, with 18 bases between. CDR3 coding DNA: TGTGCCAGCAGCACTCAGGACAGCTCTCCCGAAGCTTTCTTT. Protein sequence: CASSTQDSSPEAFF.

The chain employs TRBV9 and TRBJ2-1; 7 bases match TRBD2. Germline V gene data show CDR1 as SGDLS and CDR2 as YYNGEE. The CDR3 extends over 16 amino acids. Trimming cost V 0 bases and J 3 bases; bases outside gene matches: 6. The CDR3 nucleotides read TGTGCCAGCAGCGTAGATACGGGGGGAAACTACAATGAGCAGTTCTTC. Amino acids: CASSVDTGGNYNEQFF.

Judged by abundance, this clone is medium-sized. V usage is TRBV20-1 and J usage is TRBJ2-5, with 12 nucleotides matching TRBD2. CDR1 is DFQATT and CDR2 is SNEGSKA in the germline V gene (reference sequence). V trimming: 3 bases; J trimming: 7 bases; junction bases outside the gene matches: 9. The length of the CDR3 is 15 residues. CDR3 loop: CSASDTSGGPRTQYF. Written as DNA, the CDR3 is TGCAGTGCTAGTGATACTAGCGGGGGGCCTAGGACCCAGTACTTC.

In nucleotides, the CDR3 is TGCGCCAGCAGCTTGGTCGGGAAGTGGAACACTGAAGCTTTCTTT. It encodes CASSLVGKWNTEAFF. The chain joins TRBV5-1 to TRBJ1-1; no clear D gene. V shed 0 bases and J shed 1 base, with 10 bases lying between them. The germline V gene encodes CDR1 SGHRS and CDR2 YFSETQ. CDR3 length: 15 amino acids.